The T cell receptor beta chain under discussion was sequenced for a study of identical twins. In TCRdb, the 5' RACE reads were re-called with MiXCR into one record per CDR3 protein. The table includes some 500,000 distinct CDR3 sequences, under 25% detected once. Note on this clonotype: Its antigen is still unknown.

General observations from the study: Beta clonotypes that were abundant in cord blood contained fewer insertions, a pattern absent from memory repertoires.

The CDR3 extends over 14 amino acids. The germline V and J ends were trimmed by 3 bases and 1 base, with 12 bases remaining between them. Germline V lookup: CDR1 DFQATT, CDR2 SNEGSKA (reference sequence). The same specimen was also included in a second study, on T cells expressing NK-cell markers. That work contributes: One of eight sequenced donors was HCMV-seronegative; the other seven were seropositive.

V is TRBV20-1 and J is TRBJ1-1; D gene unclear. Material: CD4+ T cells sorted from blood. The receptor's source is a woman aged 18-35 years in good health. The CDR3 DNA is TGCAGTGCTAGTAAATCAGAGGGGAACACTGAAGCTTTCTTT. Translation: CSASKSEGNTEAFF.